The source of this TCR beta chain is a study of control samples from healthy donors and cancer patients. Sequenced by immunoSEQ multiplex PCR; TCRdb stores in-frame clones only, minus some. Of some 150,000 clones listed, about nine tenths were seen once; the top ten hold over 4%. The sample taken for sequencing was blood. The receptor was isolated from a man aged 30 to 39 in good health.

The CDR3 bases are TGTGCCAGCACTGACAGGACAAATAGCAATCAGCCCCAGCATTTT. Translated: CASTDRTNSNQPQHF. V is TRBV2 and J is TRBJ1-5; tentatively, D is TRBD1 (6 bases). The CDR3 spans 15 residues. Trimming took off 7 bases at V and 0 bases at J, with 13 bases between the two ends. Germline V gene lookup returns CDR1 SNHLY and CDR2 FYNNEI.